These 5 T cell receptor beta chains were sequenced from one sample in a study of blood T cell repertoires in COVID-19. Assay: immunoSEQ multiplex PCR; the TCRdb copy retains only in-frame clones and omits some. The sample contains about 170,000 clones, around 86% of which appear only once. The sample consisted of peripheral blood. The receptors stem from a woman older than 75 with COVID-19, enrolled during active disease.

The chain is built from TRBV6-2 or TRBV6-3 and TRBJ1-1; no reliable D call. This CDR3 comprises 15 residues. CDR1 MNHEY and CDR2 SVGEGT come from the germline V gene. V gave up 0 bases and J gave up 1 base, with 9 bases separating them. Here the CDR3 reads CASSYSIAGNTEAFF. In nucleotides, the CDR3 is TGTGCCAGCAGTTACTCGATTGCGGGGAACACTGAAGCTTTCTTT.

The rearrangement joins TRBV7-9 to TRBJ1-2; 7 bases agree with TRBD1. V gave up 5 bases and J gave up 3 bases; unmatched junction bases: 6. Looked up from germline, CDR1 is SEHNR and CDR2 is FQNEAQ (reference sequence). The CDR3 runs 14 residues. CDR3 DNA: TGTGCCAGCAGCGAGACAGGGAACTACTATGGCTACACCTTC. Translated, it gives CASSETGNYYGYTF.

To note about this clone: Just one base apart from a much larger clone, this may be a read error. V and J are TRBV13 and TRBJ1-1; D remains ambiguous. CDR3 length: 12 amino acids. The V end was cut by 2 bases, the J end by 3 bases, with 4 bases between. Germline CDR1 PRHDT, CDR2 FYEKMQ (reference sequence). CDR3 bases: TGTGCCAGCAGCTTATATTACACTGAAGCTTTCTTT. As protein: CASSLYYTEAFF. Filled out from reference TRBV13 and TRBJ1-1, the complete variable domain reads AAGVIQSPRHLIKEKRETATLKCYPIPRHDTVYWYQQGPGQDPQFLISFYEKMQSDKGSIPDRFSAQQFSDYHSELNMSSLELGDSALYFCASSLYYTEAFFGQGTRLTVV.

The chain employs TRBV9 and TRBJ2-5; TRBD2 matches 10 bases. The CDR3 runs 16 residues. The trim removed 3 bases at V and 5 bases at J, leaving 10 bases unmatched. Germline CDR1 reads SGDLS; CDR2 reads YYNGEE. The CDR3 sequence: CASSAGSGRAVETQYF. The CDR3 DNA follows: TGTGCCAGCAGCGCCGGGAGCGGGAGGGCTGTGGAGACCCAGTACTTC.

This clone turned up a few times. The chain combines TRBV6-5 with TRBJ2-7; 7 nucleotides align to TRBD1. This CDR3 contains 15 residues. Germline CDR1 and CDR2: MNHEY and SVGAGI. V was pared by 4 bases and J by 0 bases, with 6 bases of the junction left unmatched. DNA for the CDR3: TGTGCCAGCAGTTCACCGGGACAGACCTCCTACGAGCAGTACTTC. It encodes CASSSPGQTSYEQYF.